The 20 T cell receptor beta chains given below trace back to one sample, sequenced in a study of T cell changes during pregnancy in multiple sclerosis. Profiled with immunoSEQ multiplex PCR; TCRdb holds only in-frame clones, not every one. The table records tens of thousands of clones, roughly 89% of them present only once. Material: CD8+ T cells from peripheral blood mononuclear cells, obtained in the second trimester of pregnancy. These receptors all stem from a female donor with multiple sclerosis, enrolled in a pregnancy study.

This chain uses TRBV7-9 with TRBJ1-2, with D perhaps TRBD1 (5 bases). Germline V gives CDR1 SEHNR, CDR2 FQNEAQ (reference sequence). V was trimmed by 4 bases and J by 4 bases, leaving 10 bases between them. The CDR3 totals 13 residues. CDR3 coding DNA: TGTGCCAGCAGCTCCAGCGGGGCCTATGGCTACACCTTC. It translates to CASSSSGAYGYTF. The full variable domain, completed using reference TRBV7-9 and TRBJ1-2, is DTGVSQNPRHKITKRGQNVTFRCDPISEHNRLYWYRQTLGQGPEFLTYFQNEAQLEKSRLLSDRFSAERPKGSFSTLEIQRTEQGDSAMYLCASSSSGAYGYTFGSGTRLTVV.

This clone was recorded once. J is TRBJ1-1 and V is TRBV29-1; tentatively, D is TRBD1 (6 bases). V lost 5 bases to trimming and J lost 2 bases, with 15 bases between them. The germline V gene encodes CDR1 SQVTM and CDR2 ANQGSEA. This CDR3 contains 14 residues. CDR3 coding DNA: TGCAGCGTTTTAGGGGGACACATCAACACTGAAGCTTTCTTT. As protein: CSVLGGHINTEAFF.

The rearrangement links TRBV6-5 to TRBJ2-1; D is ambiguous. Trimming pared 6 bases from V and 0 bases from J, leaving 12 bases between. CDR1 and CDR2 from the germline V gene are MNHEY and SVGAGI. There are 15 residues in the CDR3. CDR3 in DNA: TGTGCCAGCAGCCCCTACCCTAGCTCCTACAATGAGCAGTTCTTC. Its protein is CASSPYPSSYNEQFF.

The chain carries TRBV5-1 and TRBJ1-3, with TRBD1 matching over 7 bases. J lost 4 bases, V lost 3 bases, and 7 bases had no gene match. The germline V gene encodes CDR1 SGHRS and CDR2 YFSETQ. The CDR3 consists of 15 residues. The CDR3 DNA follows: TGCGCCAGCAGCTCCCAGACAGGGAGAGGAAACACCATATATTTT. This codes for CASSSQTGRGNTIYF.

V and J are TRBV7-9 and TRBJ2-3; 10 bases map to TRBD2. Trimming cost V 5 bases and J 1 base; bases outside gene matches: 6. The germline gives CDR1 SEHNR, CDR2 FQNEAQ (reference sequence). The CDR3 contains 16 residues. The CDR3 region is CASSPASGGGTDTQYF. The CDR3 DNA reads as TGTGCCAGCAGCCCGGCTAGCGGGGGAGGCACAGATACGCAGTATTTT.

The chain carries TRBV11-2 and TRBJ1-1; the match to TRBD1 covers 9 bases. Per germline, CDR1 SGHAT and CDR2 FQNNGV. Trimming at V came to 4 bases and at J to 5 bases, leaving 8 bases not matched to a gene. This CDR3 region has 15 residues. CDR3 DNA: TGTGCCAGCAGCTCGGGGACAGGGTTGGTGACTGAAGCTTTCTTT. It translates to CASSSGTGLVTEAFF.

The rearrangement uses TRBV9 and TRBJ2-5; the match to TRBD2 covers 10 bases. This CDR3 is 16 amino acids long. Germline values: CDR1 SGDLS, CDR2 YYNGEE. Trimming took 3 bases from V and 1 from J; bases not matched to a gene: 6. The CDR3, as DNA: TGTGCCAGCAGCGCCCTAGCGGGGGCCACCCAAGAGACCCAGTACTTC. Protein sequence: CASSALAGATQETQYF. Drawing the rest from reference TRBV9 and TRBJ2-5, the complete variable domain is DSGVTQTPKHLITATGQRVTLRCSPRSGDLSVYWYQQSLDQGLQFLIQYYNGEERAKGNILERFSAQQFPDLHSELNLSSLELGDSALYFCASSALAGATQETQYFGPGTRLLVL.

This chain joins TRBV2 and TRBJ2-7; 13 bases fit TRBD2. The CDR3 totals 15 residues. The germline gives CDR1 SNHLY, CDR2 FYNNEI. V was clipped by 6 bases and J by 2 bases; unmatched bases: 4. The DNA of the CDR3 is TGTGCCAGCAGGGGACTAGCGGGAAAACCCTACGAGCAGTACTTC. Protein sequence: CASRGLAGKPYEQYF.

J is TRBJ1-5 and V is TRBV5-6, with 9 bases matching TRBD1. Germline V gene lookup returns CDR1 SGHDT and CDR2 YYEEEE. This CDR3 contains 16 residues. Trimming took 3 bases from V and 0 from J; bases not matched to a gene: 4. The CDR3 region has the DNA TGTGCCAGCAGCTCCACAGGGGGCGGTAGCAATCAGCCCCAGCATTTT. This codes for CASSSTGGGSNQPQHF.

The chain joins TRBV14 to TRBJ2-1, with a possible D match to TRBD2 (5 bases). V gave up 0 bases and J gave up 7 bases, with 16 bases separating them. Germline-derived CDR1 and CDR2 are SGHDN and FVKESK. This CDR3 has 16 residues. The CDR3 spells CASSQDRGGFVNEQFF. The DNA of the CDR3 is TGTGCCAGCAGCCAAGACCGCGGAGGTTTCGTGAATGAGCAGTTCTTC.

V usage is TRBV4-2 and J usage is TRBJ1-2, with 8 nucleotides matching TRBD1. The ends lost 4 bases at V and 1 base at J; junction bases unmatched: 8. This CDR3 is 16 amino acids long. The germline V gene has CDR1 LGHNA and CDR2 YNFKEQ. The CDR3 here is CASSLDRVFFNYGYTF. The CDR3 nucleotides read TGTGCCAGCAGCCTGGACAGGGTATTCTTTAACTATGGCTACACCTTC.

The CDR3 DNA sequence: TGTGCCAGCAGCCCACCCGGGGTCTACGAGCAGTACTTC. Encoded protein: CASSPPGVYEQYF. The gene calls are TRBV5-4 and TRBJ2-7; maybe TRBD2 (5 bases). Germline CDR1 SGHNT, CDR2 YYREEE (reference sequence). This CDR3 comprises 13 residues. Trimming cost V 4 bases and J 3 bases, with 11 bases left between them.

The chain links TRBV11-2 to TRBJ1-1, with D perhaps TRBD1 (5 bases). Trimming stripped 2 bases from V and 1 base from J, with 11 bases between. Germline values: CDR1 SGHAT, CDR2 FQNNGV. CDR3 length equals 15 residues. This CDR3 is CASSLRGVWNTEAFF. The CDR3 DNA follows: TGTGCCAGCAGCTTACGGGGGGTATGGAACACTGAAGCTTTCTTT.

This clone appeared once. This chain joins TRBV6-5 and TRBJ2-7; perhaps TRBD1 as D (5 bases). V was clipped by 4 bases and J by 3 bases, with 13 bases between them. The CDR3 spans 14 residues. Germline V CDR1 and CDR2: MNHEY, SVGAGI. The CDR3, as DNA: TGTGCCAGCAGTTCATCGGACATGTTCTACGAGCAGTACTTC. It is translated as CASSSSDMFYEQYF.

The rearrangement uses TRBV6-5 and TRBJ1-3; TRBD1 is a possible D gene (6 bases). Trimming left V 0 bases short and J 4 bases short, with 10 bases between. Germline CDR1 reads MNHEY; CDR2 reads SVGAGI. This CDR3 contains 15 residues. The CDR3 sequence is CASSYSRTAGNTIYF. The DNA of the CDR3 is TGTGCCAGCAGTTACTCTCGGACAGCGGGAAACACCATATATTTT.

The chain is built from TRBV5-5 and TRBJ2-7; weak D call: TRBD2 (6 bases). V lost 3 bases and J lost 3, with 10 bases in between. CDR1 is SGHKS, CDR2 YYEKEE, per germline (reference sequence). CDR3 length equals 13 residues. Here the CDR3 DNA reads TGTGCCAGCAGCTCATGGGGGGACTACGAGCAGTACTTC. Translation: CASSSWGDYEQYF.

The V and J genes are TRBV11-3 and TRBJ1-1; 9 nucleotides align to TRBD1. The CDR3 contains 14 residues. From germline, CDR1 is SGHNT and CDR2 YENEEA. V lost 2 bases and J lost 5; bases outside the gene matches: 3. CDR3 amino acids: CASSLTGGPTEAFF. The CDR3 coding sequence is TGTGCCAGCAGCTTAACAGGGGGCCCTACTGAAGCTTTCTTT.

The chain carries TRBV5-4 and TRBJ2-3, with D possibly matching TRBD2 (5 bases). The V end was cut by 0 bases, the J end by 5 bases, with 10 bases between. Per germline, CDR1 SGHNT and CDR2 YYREEE (reference sequence). The CDR3 has 14 amino acids. This CDR3 is CASSLVMGEDTQYF. DNA for the CDR3: TGTGCCAGCAGCTTGGTGATGGGAGAAGATACGCAGTATTTT. Full variable domain (remainder filled in from reference TRBV5-4 and TRBJ2-3): ETGVTQSPTHLIKTRGQQVTLRCSSQSGHNTVSWYQQALGQGPQFIFQYYREEENGRGNFPPRFSGLQFPNYSSELNVNALELDDSALYLCASSLVMGEDTQYFGPGTRLTVL.

The V and J genes are TRBV29-1 and TRBJ2-2; the match to TRBD1 covers 10 bases. CDR1 is SQVTM, CDR2 ANQGSEA, per germline. The CDR3 has 16 residues. The V and J ends lost 8 bases and 1 base, in that order; junction bases with no gene match: 10. This chain's CDR3 is CSPRDRGWGNTGELFF. The CDR3 coding sequence is TGCAGCCCCCGGGACAGGGGATGGGGGAACACCGGGGAGCTGTTTTTT.

The V and J genes are TRBV27 and TRBJ1-2; D unresolved. V shed 2 bases and J shed 2 bases, with 6 bases lying between them. Germline V gene lookup returns CDR1 MNHEY and CDR2 SMNVEV (reference sequence). The CDR3 sequence is 13 residues long. CDR3: CASSLSGNYGYTF. The CDR3 nucleotides read TGTGCCAGCAGTTTAAGCGGGAACTATGGCTACACCTTC.